This TCR beta chain was identified during a study of CD4 T cells in relation to SARS-CoV-2 and coronaviruses (dated by TCRdb to the early 2020s). Some background on the complete study: The ViraFEST assay cultured PBMCs with antigen for under 11 days, then sequenced TCR beta CDR3s to find antigen-specific clonal expansions. The negative reference condition was either a culture with an HIV-1 Nef peptide pool or a culture with no peptide. Patient-derived lymphoblastoid cell lines were used to map the HLA restriction of shared crossreactive spike epitopes. The study assessed, at the TCR clonotype level, memory CD4+ T cell crossreactivity between SARS-CoV-2 and common cold coronavirus spike proteins. The Adaptive Biotechnologies TCR-sequencing kit was used for samples from a few pre-COVID donors and for the naive versus memory experiments, whereas the other data were Illumina-based. For other donors in the study, expansion assays were sequenced with a different, Illumina-based TCR-beta assay. General conclusions and limits of the study: Pre-pandemic and post-infection samples were not both contributed by any donor, so tracing of the source of pre-existing responses was limited. Small numbers of patients and of tested TCRs limited the study. Around three fifths of donors had memory CD4+ clonotypes that crossrecognized SARS-CoV-2 and at least one common cold coronavirus spike. Significantly weaker SARS-CoV-2-driven expansion was shown by crossreactive clones than by monoreactive clones, consistent with antigenic imprinting. Crossreactivity analysis was centred on spike protein, so crossreactivity against other viral proteins was not assessed.

CD4+ T cells from unexposed donors were collected before the COVID-19 pandemic (2011-2018). The EasySep CD4+ T cell isolation kit was used to isolate CD4+ T cells once the cultures had run for roughly 10 days. As cell number allowed, CD4+ T cells from unexposed donors were tested for reactivity to SARS-CoV-2 S and N and to four common cold coronavirus spike pools. About 1.8 million PBMCs per well were cultured in IMDM with approximately 5% human AB serum and 8.5 to 10 IU/ml IL-2. Half of the culture medium was replaced with fresh IL-2-containing medium on days 3 and 7. In general, every peptide culture condition was set up in three replicate wells. The leukapheresis product used for the unexposed donors was purchased from a commercial source. Ficoll-Paque PLUS gradient centrifugation was used to isolate PBMCs from either whole blood or leukapheresis product. PBMCs were either cryopreserved at -140°C or used fresh in the expansion assay. The QIAamp Micro DNA Kit was used to extract genomic DNA from the CD4+ T cells.

This clone was found a few times. What antigen it recognizes has not been identified. No per-base quality is available; no much larger clone lies one base away. The CDR3 contains 11 residues, cysteine and phenylalanine counted. Just the 33-base CDR3 DNA is kept, in frame starting at base 1. For this chain, trimming is 4 bases at the V end and 9 bases at the J end, and the number of junction bases without a gene match is 2. The germline V gene (reference sequence) yields MNHNY for CDR1 and SVGAGI for CDR2. The library was produced with the immunoSEQ multiplex PCR assay. The paper's data handling went like this. During preprocessing, nonproductive sequences were discarded, as were any CDR3s that did not begin with C, did not end with F or W, or were shorter than 7 amino acids. The MANAFEST web app identified antigen-specific clonotypes based on expansion compared with the reference and other culture wells. A clone counted as positive if significantly expanded in 2 of 3 replicate wells versus the reference culture at FDR below 0.05. A further requirement for positive clones was significant expansion compared with all other tandem wells, along with an odds ratio above 5. CDR3 homology was quantified as pairwise Levenshtein distance, calculated with the stringdist R package after three terminal residues were trimmed from each end. TCRdb took over this immuneACCESS table, retaining in-frame rearrangements with V and J assigned. Such tables are incomplete; in checked studies, under half of the missing clones stem from an unresolved V gene, and the remainder is unexplained. V and J calls and clone size come straight from that table; D and trimming were deduced from the DNA. The sample table holds roughly 18,000 clones, of which around 73% were seen once. The ten largest make up roughly a fifth of the sample.

Recombination joined TRBV6-6 with TRBJ2-7; the junction holds 8 bases that match TRBD2. Sample: CD4+ T cells from PBMCs, cultured in vitro. The clonotype was recovered from a human donor in good health. The nucleotide sequence reads TGTGCCAGCAGTTTAGCGGGACTGCAGTACTTC. This codes for CASSLAGLQYF.